The 11 T cell receptor beta chains below come from one sample, sequenced in a study of shared T cell receptors in the human thymus. Measured with immunoSEQ multiplex PCR; TCRdb has only the in-frame clones, and not every one. The data show more than 550,000 clones, 70% to 90% seen once. The data also belong to a second study, concerning human thymus T cells.

The material sequenced was thymocytes. All receptors come from a girl under two years old with a congenital heart defect.

CDR3 amino acids: CASSQPDQPQHF. CDR3 nucleotide sequence: TGTGCCAGCAGCCAACCAGATCAGCCCCAGCATTTT. The chain carries TRBV14 and TRBJ1-5; D is unclear. Between the trimmed V and J ends, which lost 2 bases and 5 bases, there was a span of 4 bases. The CDR3 has 12 residues. The germline V gene encodes CDR1 SGHDN and CDR2 FVKESK.

V is TRBV7-2 and J is TRBJ2-7; D not resolved. The germline V gene encodes CDR1 SGHTA and CDR2 FQGNSA. The CDR3 is made up of 11 amino acids. V was shortened by 5 bases and J by 7 bases, with 9 bases between the two germline ends. The CDR3 nucleotides are TGTGCCAGCAGCACTTTCACGGAGCAGTACTTC. Translating it yields CASSTFTEQYF.

CDR3 region: CASRTGGPEQYF. The CDR3 coding sequence is TGTGCCAGCAGAACAGGGGGCCCCGAGCAGTACTTC. This rearrangement joins TRBV28 to TRBJ2-7, with 9 bases that match TRBD1. Germline V gives CDR1 MDHEN, CDR2 SYDVKM. The CDR3 has 12 amino acids. Trimming took 6 bases from V and 6 from J; bases not matched to a gene: 3.

The rearrangement links TRBV15 to TRBJ1-5; 8 positions match TRBD1. CDR3 length: 18 residues. Germline V gene sequence: CDR1 LNHNV, CDR2 YYDKDF (reference sequence). Unmatched junction bases numbered 14, after V lost 2 bases and J lost 5 bases. DNA of the CDR3: TGTGCCACCAGCAGACAAATAGCAAACGACAGGGGTTATCAGCCCCAGCATTTT. Translated, it gives CATSRQIANDRGYQPQHF.

The V gene is TRBV28, the J gene TRBJ1-1; 9 nucleotides line up with TRBD1. Germline CDR1 MDHEN, CDR2 SYDVKM. There are 17 residues in the CDR3. V lost 6 bases, J lost 3 bases, and 14 bases stayed unmatched. This CDR3 reads CASSLGVGDRGYTEAFF. CDR3 coding DNA: TGTGCCAGCAGCCTAGGGGTCGGAGACAGGGGGTACACTGAAGCTTTCTTT.

This chain connects TRBV19 to TRBJ2-1; TRBD2 aligns across 12 bases. CDR3 length: 16 amino acids. Germline V CDR1 and CDR2: LNHDA, SQIVND (reference sequence). V shed 5 bases and J 4 bases; nucleotides not matched to a gene: 6. The CDR3 DNA sequence: TGTGCCAGTAGTTTCTCTAGCGGGGGGGCTTACAATGAGCAGTTCTTC. Protein: CASSFSSGGAYNEQFF.

This clone was found once. This chain uses TRBV6-5 with TRBJ2-7; tentatively, D is TRBD1 (6 bases). The CDR3 consists of 13 residues. Germline lookup yields CDR1 MNHEY and CDR2 SVGAGI. The germline V and J ends were trimmed by 5 bases and 7 bases, with 15 bases remaining between them. The DNA for the CDR3 is TGTGCCAGCAGTGAAAATCAGGGGAGAGAGCAGTACTTC. Residues: CASSENQGREQYF.

This rearrangement joins TRBV28 to TRBJ1-2; no firm D call. Deletions cut 2 bases from V and 4 bases from J, with 17 bases between. Germline V gives CDR1 MDHEN, CDR2 SYDVKM. The length of the CDR3 is 16 residues. This chain's CDR3 is CASSLGVPLPIYGYTF. DNA of the CDR3: TGTGCCAGCAGTTTAGGAGTCCCGTTACCGATCTATGGCTACACCTTC.

This clone was counted a single time. The V and J genes are TRBV4-1 and TRBJ2-7; 10 bases fit TRBD1. The ends lost 5 bases at V and 3 bases at J; junction bases unmatched: 10. The V gene's germline CDR1 is MGHRA and CDR2 YSYEKL. The CDR3 has 16 amino acids. CDR3 protein: CASSSPWGQGIYEQYF. CDR3 in DNA: TGCGCCAGCAGCTCCCCCTGGGGACAGGGGATCTACGAGCAGTACTTC.

V and J are TRBV2 and TRBJ1-5; 9 bases agree with TRBD1. The germline CDR1 and CDR2 sequences are SNHLY and FYNNEI. CDR3 length equals 16 residues. The junction had 11 bases not matched to a gene; V was cut back by 7 bases and J by 4 bases. CDR3 sequence reads: CASTQGRDRDNQPQHF. The DNA of the CDR3 is TGTGCCAGCACCCAAGGCCGGGACAGGGATAATCAGCCCCAGCATTTT.

The V and J genes are TRBV27 and TRBJ1-2; possible D gene TRBD1, 5 bases. The CDR3 has 14 residues. Germline CDR1 is MNHEY and CDR2 is SMNVEV (reference sequence). The V end lost 3 bases, the J end lost 1 base, and 9 bases lay between the germline ends. In DNA form, the CDR3 reads TGTGCCAGCAGTTTCGCGGGGGGTAACTATGGCTACACCTTC. This translates into CASSFAGGNYGYTF.